The rows below give T cell receptor beta chains drawn from one sample of a study of blood T cells in healthy people across ages. TCRdb reprocessed the 5' RACE reads via MiXCR and lists one record per CDR3 protein. The top ten hold about 4% of the sample, which has over a million distinct CDR3 sequences, 40% to 45% seen once. Sequenced input: blood. Receptor source: a woman aged 18-29 years in good health. The CDR3 runs from the conserved cysteine through the conserved F or W.

. TRBV6-1 CASSQYGTSYEQYF
TRBJ1-2 TRBV4-1 CASSHFPAREFSGYTF
TRBJ1-4 TRBV6-2/TRBV6-3 CASSYSTLTASNEKLFF
TRBJ2-7 TRBV28 CASRLTGASYEQYF
TRBJ2-7 TRBV7-9 CASSLERLDSYEQYF
TRBJ1-5 TRBV3-1 CASSYSVSNQPQHF
TRBJ2-7 TRBV3-1 CASSQSPGGTEQYF
TRBJ1-2 TRBV27 CASSLYPGDYGYTF
TRBJ2-7 TRBV27 CASSLSGGLLPYEQYF
TRBJ2-7 TRBV5-6 CASSPRTVAYEQYF
TRBJ1-3 TRBV4-3 CASSRTRTGITGNTIYF
TRBJ2-5 TRBV6-5 CASSYNGLAGVQETQYF
TRBJ2-6 TRBV6-1 CASSAYLGTGTGGANVLTF
. TRBV4-3 CASSQDRGFNEQYF
TRBJ2-3 TRBV29-1 CSVPITDTQYF
TRBJ2-7 TRBV7-2 CASTQGELVYEQYF
TRBJ2-5 TRBV20-1 CSASRRDKETQYF
TRBJ1-1 TRBV7-9 CASAPGVMNTEAFF
. TRBV24-1 CATSDSYHGTGGETQYF
TRBJ1-5 TRBV18 CASSPRYRNQPQHF
TRBJ2-3 TRBV20-1 CSARSFTSGGSTDTQYF
TRBJ2-1 TRBV12-3/TRBV12-4 CASNRQGISYEQFF
TRBJ2-1 TRBV12-3/TRBV12-4 CASSRTAGQFF
TRBJ1-1 TRBV27 CASSLHGGGAVGEAFF
TRBJ1-2 TRBV7-8 CATTPRVGGGYNYGYTF
TRBJ2-7 TRBV29-1 CSVDVLTEGRDEQYF
TRBJ2-7 TRBV20-1 CSAPTSGRADEQYF
TRBJ2-7 TRBV9 CASSVGGQNYNEQYF
TRBJ2-3 TRBV29-1 CSVEVQGTDTQYF
TRBJ1-6 TRBV27 CASKSTGCGSPLHF
TRBJ2-1 TRBV29-1 CSVKPRLAGWDNEQFF
TRBJ1-2 TRBV9 CASSGPGRQNYGYTF
TRBJ2-3 TRBV20-1 CSALTPDTQYF
TRBJ1-1 TRBV7-3 CASSLNPYVNTEAFF
TRBJ2-7 TRBV27 CASSLSIGYEQYF
TRBJ1-6 TRBV21-1 CASSKVGRPLHF
TRBJ2-5 TRBV7-2 CASSLGGTGYQETQYF
. TRBV14 CASSGSTYEQYF
TRBJ2-5 TRBV6-2/TRBV6-3 CASSYVGAPTETQYF
TRBJ2-1 TRBV4-3 CASSQDRVAYNEQFF
TRBJ2-1 TRBV25-1 CASSGGINEQFF
TRBJ1-2 TRBV3-1 CASSQDKDRGFYGYTF
TRBJ1-2 TRBV2 CASSELPLGYTF
TRBJ2-5 TRBV5-1 CASSLLSGAQETQYF
TRBJ1-1 TRBV7-2 CASSLGGVPEAFF
TRBJ1-5 TRBV20-1 CSARDGKAQTPHQPQHF
TRBJ2-2 TRBV20-1 CSARGEAYGELFF
TRBJ1-2 TRBV30 CAWSKGLGYGYTF
TRBJ1-2 TRBV6-2/TRBV6-3 CASSYYTLDGYTF
TRBJ2-3 TRBV5-5 CASSLNSGGVTDTQYF
TRBJ2-3 TRBV14 CTSSQGAADTQYF
TRBJ1-1 TRBV12-3/TRBV12-4 CASSDPQGAVTEAFF
TRBJ2-5 TRBV2 CASSGQGAEQETQYF
TRBJ2-7 TRBV28 CASTRWRSSYEQYF
TRBJ2-3 TRBV6-5 CASSYSRDSGDTQYF